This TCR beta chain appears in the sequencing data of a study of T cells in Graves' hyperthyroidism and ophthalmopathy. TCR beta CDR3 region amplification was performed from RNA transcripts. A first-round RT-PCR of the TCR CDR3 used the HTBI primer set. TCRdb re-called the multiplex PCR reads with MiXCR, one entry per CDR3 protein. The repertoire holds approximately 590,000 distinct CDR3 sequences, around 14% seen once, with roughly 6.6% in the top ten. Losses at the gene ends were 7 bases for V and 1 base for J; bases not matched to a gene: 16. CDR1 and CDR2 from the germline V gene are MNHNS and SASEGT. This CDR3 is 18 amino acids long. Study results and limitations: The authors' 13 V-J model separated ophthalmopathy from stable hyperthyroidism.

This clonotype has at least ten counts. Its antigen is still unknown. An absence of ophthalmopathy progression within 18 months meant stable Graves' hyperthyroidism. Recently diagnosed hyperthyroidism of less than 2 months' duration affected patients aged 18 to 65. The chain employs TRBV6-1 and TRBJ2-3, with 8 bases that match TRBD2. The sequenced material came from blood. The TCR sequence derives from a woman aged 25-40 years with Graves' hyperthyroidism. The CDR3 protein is CASTPGWVGAGGTDTQYF. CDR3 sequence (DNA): TGTGCCAGCACCCCTGGTTGGGTAGGAGCGGGGGGCACAGATACGCAGTATTTT.